The source of this TCR beta chain is a study of T cell repertoires in cytomegalovirus infection. TCRdb passed the reads through MiXCR, listing each CDR3 protein once. The sample yields some 100,000 distinct CDR3 sequences, about 25% seen once. This clonotype was picked up a small number of times. The CDR3 loop spans 16 amino acids. J lost 5 bases, V lost 0 bases, and 6 bases had no gene match. Germline CDR1 MNHNY, CDR2 SVGAGI (reference sequence). The TCR sequence derives from a human donor in good health (CMV status not recorded). Some clones in this sample may be carry-over from other donors' samples. Sequencing input: CD8+ T cells from PBMCs. J is TRBJ2-5 and V is TRBV6-6; 10 bases map to TRBD1. The CDR3 spells CASSYSGQGVGETQYF. The CDR3 DNA is TGTGCCAGCAGTTACTCCGGACAGGGGGTTGGGGAGACCCAGTACTTC.